The 9 T cell receptor beta chains reported below all come from one sample, sequenced in a study of cytomegalovirus exposure and HLA in healthy donors. In the PCR, 60 Vbeta and 13 Jbeta primers were used. The method was immunoSEQ multiplex PCR; TCRdb's version includes in-frame clones alone and lacks a portion of them. The sample lists roughly 150,000 clones; around four fifths were seen once. Sequencing was carried out using PBMCs. The receptors here all came from a girl aged 2 to 9 in good health and CMV-seropositive.

The chain is built from TRBV4-1 and TRBJ2-3; TRBD2 matches 8 bases. This CDR3 has 15 amino acids. The V gene's germline CDR1 is MGHRA and CDR2 YSYEKL. V lost 1 base and J lost 11; bases outside the gene matches: 11. CDR3 DNA: TGCGCCAGCAGCCAAGTCGTGAAGCGGGAGCTGGGGCAGTATTTT. It encodes CASSQVVKRELGQYF.

The chain links TRBV6-5 to TRBJ1-3; D unresolved. This CDR3 is 15 amino acids long. Germline V gene sequence: CDR1 MNHEY, CDR2 SVGAGI. V lost 9 bases, J lost 0 bases, and 15 bases lay in between. CDR3 in amino acids: CARLSGKPSGNTIYF. CDR3 nucleotide sequence: TGTGCCAGGCTTAGCGGAAAGCCCTCTGGAAACACCATATATTTT.

V and J are TRBV10-3 and TRBJ2-2, with TRBD2 as a possible D gene (5 bases). The CDR3 spans 13 residues. Germline lookup yields CDR1 ENHRY and CDR2 SYGVKD. The V end was cut by 8 bases, the J end by 0 bases, with 7 bases between. The CDR3 loop reads CAIGSPNTGELFF. In DNA, the CDR3 is TGTGCCATCGGGAGCCCGAACACCGGGGAGCTGTTTTTT.

The J gene is TRBJ2-6, the V gene TRBV6-4; the D gene is possibly TRBD2 (5 bases). The V end was cut by 4 bases, the J end by 2 bases, with 21 bases between. The CDR3 totals 19 residues. In germline, CDR1 is MRHNA, CDR2 SNTAGT. The DNA for the CDR3 is TGTGCCAGCAGTGTCATCGGGGTTGCTATCGGAACTGGGGCCAACGTCCTGACTTTC. Protein product: CASSVIGVAIGTGANVLTF.

V gene TRBV6-6 combines with J gene TRBJ2-6; D unresolved. Deletions cut 5 bases from V and 2 bases from J, with 13 bases between. Germline CDR1 MNHNY, CDR2 SVGAGI (reference sequence). The CDR3 is 16 residues long. The CDR3 loop is CASSPFMATGANVLTF. DNA of the CDR3: TGTGCCAGCAGTCCCTTTATGGCAACTGGGGCCAACGTCCTGACTTTC.

This chain links TRBV6-5 with TRBJ1-2; 7 positions agree with TRBD1. The CDR3 extends over 13 amino acids. Germline values: CDR1 MNHEY, CDR2 SVGAGI. With V trimmed by 8 bases and J by 8 bases, 11 bases remained unmatched. CDR3 amino acids: CASCPQGTGGYTF. In DNA, the CDR3 is TGTGCCAGCTGCCCACAGGGGACTGGCGGCTACACCTTC.

This rearrangement joins TRBV28 to TRBJ1-2; D call uncertain. The CDR3 totals 15 residues. CDR1 and CDR2 from the germline V gene are MDHEN and SYDVKM. V lost 2 bases to trimming and J lost 8 bases, with 18 bases between them. The chain's CDR3 is CASSLRTWRASGYTF. CDR3 coding DNA: TGTGCCAGCAGTTTAAGGACGTGGCGGGCATCCGGCTACACCTTC.

The sample holds one count of this clone. As DNA, the CDR3 is TGCGCCAGCAGGCGACAGGGGGATGGTCAGCCCCAGCATTTT. It is translated as CASRRQGDGQPQHF. The V call is TRBV4-1, the J call TRBJ1-5, with TRBD1 identical over 9 bases. Looked up from germline, CDR1 is MGHRA and CDR2 is YSYEKL. J was trimmed by 6 bases and V by 6 bases; bases with no gene match: 6. The CDR3 loop spans 14 amino acids.

V and J are TRBV7-2 and TRBJ2-7, with D hard to call. The CDR3 contains 13 residues. Trimming removed 2 bases from V and 3 bases from J, with 8 bases in between. The V gene's germline CDR1 is SGHTA and CDR2 FQGNSA. The CDR3 DNA sequence: TGTGCCAGCAGCTTAATTCAGATCTACGAGCAGTACTTC. This codes for CASSLIQIYEQYF.